This TCR beta chain was identified in a study of STAT5B mutations in CD4+ large granular lymphocyte leukemia. Points on this clone: The antigen remains undetermined.

Trimming removed 2 bases from V and 3 bases from J, with 17 bases in between. This CDR3 has 16 amino acids. Germline V gene sequence: CDR1 MDHEN, CDR2 SYDVKM. Study results and limitations: Patient CD4-sorted repertoires stayed more clonal than healthy ones after leukemic-clone removal. Higher CD4+ than CD8+ T-LGLL clonality might reflect small sample size.

Data came from immunoSEQ multiplex PCR; TCRdb stores just in-frame clones and leaves some out. This table has 32,000 or so clones, around four fifths appearing once. The receptor's source is a human donor in good health. The sequencing sample was made of CD4+ T cells from blood buffy coats. This rearrangement joins TRBV28 to TRBJ2-7, with a weak D call TRBD1 (6 bases). The CDR3 nucleotides are TGTGCCAGCAGTTTAGGCACAGGGTTTATCCGCTACGAGCAGTACTTC. Translating gives CASSLGTGFIRYEQYF.